The next 24 T cell receptor beta chains were all read from a single sample in a study of identical twins. MiXCR, applied by TCRdb to the 5' RACE reads, yields one record per CDR3 protein. Among around 650,000 distinct CDR3 sequences listed, under 8.5% were seen once. The same sample was also used in a study of yellow fever vaccine responses in identical twins.

Sequencing input: PBMCs. The receptors here all came from a woman under 30 in good health.

A few counts support this clonotype. This chain joins TRBV12-5 and TRBJ1-2; 7 bases are shared with TRBD1. CDR3 length: 15 residues. V trimming: 1 base; J trimming: 7 bases; junction bases outside the gene matches: 9. Germline lookup yields CDR1 LGHNT and CDR2 FRNRAP. The chain's CDR3 is CASGLGPKGAVGYTF. The CDR3 DNA is TGTGCTAGTGGTTTGGGACCAAAGGGGGCTGTTGGCTACACCTTC.

The table lists this clonotype with a few counts. The rearrangement uses TRBV7-3 and TRBJ2-5; tentative D call: TRBD2 (6 bases). This CDR3 has 15 amino acids. The V end lost 0 bases, the J end lost 0 bases, and 8 bases lay between the germline ends. From germline, CDR1 is SGHTA and CDR2 FQGTGA. CDR3 loop: CASSLTGSYQETQYF. CDR3 in DNA: TGTGCCAGCAGCTTAACCGGGAGTTACCAAGAGACCCAGTACTTC.

The CDR3 here is CASTSTGGGGTDTQYF. The DNA for the CDR3 is TGTGCCAGCACCTCAACGGGCGGCGGCGGGACAGATACGCAGTATTTT. The chain recombines TRBV5-4 with TRBJ2-3; tentatively, D is TRBD2 (5 bases). Germline CDR1 and CDR2: SGHNT and YYREEE (reference sequence). V shed 6 bases and J shed 3 bases, with 20 bases lying between them. This CDR3 has 16 amino acids.

The chain couples TRBV3-1 to TRBJ2-3, with 9 bases that match TRBD2. Germline V gene sequence: CDR1 LGHDT, CDR2 YNNKEL (reference sequence). With 11 bases clipped from V and 2 bases from J, the junction kept 20 bases outside the gene matches. There are 18 residues in the CDR3. The chain's CDR3 is CACCQGGLAGRHTDTQYF. The DNA for the CDR3 is TGTGCCTGCTGCCAAGGGGGTCTAGCGGGACGCCACACAGATACGCAGTATTTT.

This clonotype was detected a few times. The chain carries TRBV20-1 and TRBJ2-7; TRBD2 aligns across 15 bases. V trimming: 5 bases; J trimming: 4 bases; junction bases outside the gene matches: 9. CDR3 size: 16 residues. From germline, CDR1 is DFQATT and CDR2 SNEGSKA (reference sequence). The CDR3 here is CSAVVGTSGRTYEQYF. CDR3 coding DNA: TGCAGTGCTGTGGTGGGGACTAGCGGGAGGACATACGAGCAGTACTTC.

The gene calls are TRBV27 and TRBJ1-6; D ambiguous. V was pared by 2 bases and J by 1 base, with 6 bases between. The CDR3 consists of 15 residues. Per the germline V gene, CDR1 is MNHEY and CDR2 is SMNVEV (reference sequence). The CDR3 coding sequence is TGTGCCAGCAGTTTAGCCAGGTCCTATAATTCACCCCTCCACTTT. Translation gives CASSLARSYNSPLHF.

This clonotype was observed many times. This rearrangement joins TRBV12-3 or TRBV12-4 to TRBJ2-1; D possibly corresponds to TRBD2 (6 bases). Trimming removed 3 bases at V and 1 base at J, with 10 bases between. The CDR3 totals 15 residues. The CDR3 DNA is TGTGCCAGCAGTTTTCCTAGCGCTTCCTACAATGAGCAGTTCTTC. Its protein is CASSFPSASYNEQFF.

V and J are TRBV4-2 and TRBJ2-5, with TRBD1 identical over 8 bases. The J segment lost 2 bases and the V segment lost 4 bases, leaving 9 bases of the junction unmatched. The CDR3 extends over 16 amino acids. Per the germline V gene, CDR1 is LGHNA and CDR2 is YNFKEQ. In DNA form, the CDR3 reads TGTGCCAGCAGCCCTTTACCGGGACAGGAGCAAGAGACCCAGTACTTC. Translating gives CASSPLPGQEQETQYF.

The chain recombines TRBV5-1 with TRBJ2-5, with TRBD2 as a possible D gene (6 bases). V was trimmed by 0 bases and J by 7 bases, leaving 16 bases between them. This CDR3 has 15 amino acids. Germline V gene sequence: CDR1 SGHRS, CDR2 YFSETQ. As DNA, the CDR3 is TGCGCCAGCAGCTTGGCCGGGCGGGACGGAGGGACCCAGTACTTC. This gives the protein CASSLAGRDGGTQYF.

This clonotype was observed a few times. This chain uses TRBV3-1 with TRBJ1-2; 9 bases match TRBD1. With V trimmed by 1 base and J by 5 bases, 14 bases remained unmatched. The CDR3 sequence is 18 residues long. Germline V gene sequence: CDR1 LGHDT, CDR2 YNNKEL (reference sequence). As DNA, the CDR3 is TGTGCCAGCAGCCAAGCGGGACAGGGAGAAAATTTTTGGTATGGCTACACCTTC. Encoded protein: CASSQAGQGENFWYGYTF. The full variable domain, rest sourced from reference TRBV3-1 and TRBJ1-2, is DTAVSQTPKYLVTQMGNDKSIKCEQNLGHDTMYWYKQDSKKFLKIMFSYNNKELIINETVPNRFSPKSPDKAHLNLHINSLELGDSAVYFCASSQAGQGENFWYGYTFGSGTRLTVV.

This clonotype appeared many times. The chain joins TRBV7-2 to TRBJ2-4; D possibly corresponds to TRBD2 (5 bases). The CDR3 extends over 14 amino acids. CDR1 is SGHTA, CDR2 FQGNSA, per germline. Trimming left V 4 bases short and J 5 bases short, with 12 bases between. CDR3 loop: CASSWRISENIQYF. As DNA, the CDR3 is TGTGCCAGCAGCTGGAGGATTAGCGAAAACATTCAGTACTTC.

This chain connects TRBV10-3 to TRBJ2-7; weak D call: TRBD2 (6 bases). Germline CDR1 ENHRY, CDR2 SYGVKD. The V gene lost 6 bases and the J gene lost 4 bases, with 16 bases spanning the gap. CDR3 length equals 14 residues. This chain's CDR3 is CAISGGDFLYEQYF. CDR3 DNA sequence: TGTGCCATCAGCGGAGGGGACTTCCTTTACGAGCAGTACTTC.

This clonotype was seen only a few times. J is TRBJ2-1 and V is TRBV9, with 8 positions matching TRBD2. The CDR3 consists of 15 residues. Germline-derived CDR1 and CDR2 are SGDLS and YYNGEE. V lost 4 bases to trimming and J lost 10 bases; unmatched junction nucleotides: 13. CDR3 protein: CASSPPVEREREQFF. In DNA, the CDR3 is TGTGCCAGCAGCCCACCCGTGGAGCGGGAGAGGGAGCAGTTCTTC.

The rearrangement joins TRBV20-1 to TRBJ2-3, with D tentatively TRBD1 or TRBD2 (6 bases each). This CDR3 region has 13 residues. Germline CDR1 reads DFQATT; CDR2 reads SNEGSKA (reference sequence). V lost 1 base and J lost 5, with 10 bases in between. Written as DNA, the CDR3 is TGCAGTGCTAGAGGGGGGGCGGGAGATACGCAGTATTTT. This encodes CSARGGAGDTQYF.

In its sample, this clonotype was seen a few times. This chain connects TRBV6-5 to TRBJ1-6, with D hard to call. The germline V and J ends were trimmed by 0 bases and 5 bases, with 11 bases remaining between them. Germline CDR1 reads MNHEY; CDR2 reads SVGAGI. The CDR3 has 16 residues. CDR3 region: CASSYSRVQNNSPLHF. The CDR3 DNA follows: TGTGCCAGCAGTTACTCGAGGGTTCAGAATAATTCACCCCTCCACTTT.

This clonotype came up many times. This chain connects TRBV6-2 or TRBV6-3 to TRBJ1-2, with a possible D match to TRBD1 (6 bases). The CDR3 has 11 amino acids. Trimming stripped 5 bases from V and 7 bases from J, with 8 bases between. The V gene's germline CDR1 is MNHEY and CDR2 SVGEGT. The CDR3 DNA is TGTGCCAGCAGTAACAGGGCTGGCTACACCTTC. This translates into CASSNRAGYTF.

This clonotype has only a few counts. The chain carries TRBV10-3 and TRBJ2-3; D not resolved. The ends were cut back, 6 bases at V and 5 bases at J, with 6 bases in the middle. CDR1 and CDR2 (germline): ENHRY, SYGVKD. The length of the CDR3 is 11 residues. In nucleotides, the CDR3 is TGTGCCATCAGGGAGCAAGATACGCAGTATTTT. Its protein is CAIREQDTQYF.

This clonotype was seen repeatedly, ten times or more. This chain links TRBV2 with TRBJ2-7; tentatively, D is TRBD1 (5 bases). V was trimmed by 2 bases and J by 6 bases, leaving 11 bases between them. The germline CDR1 and CDR2 sequences are SNHLY and FYNNEI. The CDR3 has 13 amino acids. In nucleotides, the CDR3 is TGTGCCAGCAGTGAAATGGACATAAGCGAGCAGTACGTC. It yields the protein CASSEMDISEQYV.

At least ten counts were recorded for this clonotype. This rearrangement joins TRBV10-3 to TRBJ1-6; D is uncertain. The length of the CDR3 is 14 residues. V lost 3 bases and J lost 5, with 8 bases in between. Germline CDR1 is ENHRY and CDR2 is SYGVKD. CDR3 region: CAISDLGDNSPLHF. The CDR3 DNA reads TGTGCCATCAGTGACTTGGGAGATAATTCACCCCTCCACTTT.

The DNA of the CDR3 is TGTGCCAGTTCCGGCGCGGAAAACACTGAAGCTTTCTTT. Residues: CASSGAENTEAFF. This chain uses TRBV18 with TRBJ1-1; no clear D. Germline assignment: CDR1 KGHSH and CDR2 LQKENI. The CDR3 contains 13 residues. The V end was cut by 9 bases, the J end by 2 bases, with 13 bases between.

This chain links TRBV5-1 with TRBJ1-4; no clear D. The ends were cut back, 1 base at V and 4 bases at J, with 8 bases in the middle. Germline V lookup: CDR1 SGHRS, CDR2 YFSETQ. The CDR3 contains 14 residues. CDR3 DNA: TGCGCCAGCAGCTTGTGGGCAGATAATGAAAAACTGTTTTTT. Residues: CASSLWADNEKLFF. The whole variable domain, remainder taken from reference TRBV5-1 and TRBJ1-4, is KAGVTQTPRYLIKTRGQQVTLSCSPISGHRSVSWYQQTPGQGLQFLFEYFSETQRNKGNFPGRFSGRQFSNSRSEMNVSTLELGDSALYLCASSLWADNEKLFFGSGTQLSVL.

This chain links TRBV9 with TRBJ2-5; D ambiguous. Trimming took off 0 bases at V and 5 bases at J, with 5 bases between the two ends. The CDR3 length is 12 residues. CDR1 and CDR2 from the germline V gene are SGDLS and YYNGEE. In DNA form, the CDR3 reads TGTGCCAGCAGCGTAGGCACGGAGACCCAGTACTTC. Its translation: CASSVGTETQYF.

The table lists this clonotype with a few counts. The rearrangement joins TRBV7-9 to TRBJ2-3; the D gene is possibly TRBD2 (5 bases). The CDR3 is made up of 14 amino acids. CDR1 and CDR2 from the germline V gene are SEHNR and FQNEAQ (reference sequence). The V gene lost 5 bases and the J gene lost 4 bases, with 13 bases spanning the gap. The CDR3 region has the DNA TGTGCCAGCAGCCGTCCCTTCGGGGCAGATACGCAGTATTTT. This translates into CASSRPFGADTQYF. Looking up the rest from reference TRBV7-9 and TRBJ2-3 gives the full variable domain: DTGVSQNPRHKITKRGQNVTFRCDPISEHNRLYWYRQTLGQGPEFLTYFQNEAQLEKSRLLSDRFSAERPKGSFSTLEIQRTEQGDSAMYLCASSRPFGADTQYFGPGTRLTVL.

This clonotype was seen repeatedly, ten times or more. This rearrangement joins TRBV15 to TRBJ2-3; D tentatively fits TRBD1 or TRBD2 (7 bases each). V was shortened by 5 bases and J by 2 bases, with 20 bases between the two germline ends. The CDR3 length is 17 residues. In germline, CDR1 is LNHNV, CDR2 YYDKDF (reference sequence). The DNA for the CDR3 is TGTGCCACCAGCGCATTGACAGGGAGGGAGCCCACAGATACGCAGTATTTT. Translating it yields CATSALTGREPTDTQYF.